This is a list of T cell receptor beta chains from one sample in a study of T cell responses to AZD1222 COVID-19 vaccine. Profiling relied on immunoSEQ multiplex PCR, and the TCRdb table lists in-frame clones only, not all of them. Found here are tens of thousands of clones, around 87% of them singletons; the top ten hold about 23%. The sequencing here drew on peripheral blood, taken on day 0 of AZD1222 vaccination. The receptors were gathered from an adult in good health. CDR3s include the opening cysteine and the closing phenylalanine or tryptophan. The D gene is left open where the match is weak. Clone size, where shown, is once, few, many, or a class for clones that have expanded.

>TRBD1|TRBJ1-4|TRBV10-3|NA
TGTGCCATCAGTGAGGGACTCAGGGGGCTGGCTAATGAAAAACTGTTTTTT
CAISEGLRGLANEKLFF
>NA|TRBJ2-1|TRBV5-6|NA
TGTGCCAGCAGCTTGGAGTACAATGAGCAGTTCTTC
CASSLEYNEQFF
>TRBD2|TRBJ2-3|TRBV7-2|NA
TGTGCCAGCAGCCCCGTAGCGGGAGGCAAGCGGGATACGCAGTATTTT
CASSPVAGGKRDTQYF
>NA|TRBJ1-5|TRBV6-5|NA
TGTGCCAGCAGTCCGTCCTATAGCAATCAGCCCCAGCATTTT
CASSPSYSNQPQHF
>TRBD1|TRBJ1-6|TRBV3-1/TRBV3-2|NA
TGTGCCAGCAGCTCACAGGGGTTGGGACCCCTCCACTTT
CASSSQGLGPLHF
>TRBD2|TRBJ2-2|TRBV7-8|once
TGTGCCAGCAGCTTTAGTACCGGGAGGGCCGGGGAGCTGTTTTTT
CASSFSTGRAGELFF
>NA|TRBJ2-2|TRBV7-9|once
TGTGCCAGCAGCGGCCGATTAGCCTCCGGGGAGCTGTTTTTT
CASSGRLASGELFF
>NA|TRBJ2-1|TRBV5-8|NA
TGTGCCAGAGGTTCCGGTACGGGACGCTACAACAATGAGCAGTTCTTC
CARGSGTGRYNNEQFF
>TRBD2|TRBJ2-5|TRBV7-2|NA
TGTGCCAGCAGCTTAGCGCCTAGCGGGGGGGCCATCTCAATCCAAGAGACCCAGTACTTC
CASSLAPSGGAISIQETQYF
>NA|TRBJ1-1|TRBV10-3|NA
TGTGCCATCAGTGAGAATTGGGCAGAAGCTTTCTTT
CAISENWAEAFF
>TRBD1|TRBJ1-4|TRBV5-4|NA
TGTGCCAGCAGCTTGCAGGGGGCGTCTGAAAAACTGTTTTTT
CASSLQGASEKLFF